The 24 T cell receptor beta chains in this list originate from one sample, sequenced in a study of regulatory T cells in long-lasting Graves disease (dated by TCRdb to the early 2020s). Libraries were built with multiplex PCR. Data came from an Illumina HiSeq 4000. To build TCR beta libraries, CDR3 regions were amplified by Arm-PCR using iRepertoire HTBI primers. The public reads were run again by TCRdb, first through fastp at Q25 and then through MiXCR, and only productive beta chains were kept. Rows with a matching CDR3 protein are joined into one entry that keeps the most common DNA and genes. Present in this sample are roughly 430,000 distinct CDR3 sequences, approximately 22% of which were seen just once. The top ten constitute roughly an eighth of the sample. The time point label for this specimen denotes: persistent/refractory GD, antithyroid drugs over 5 years with positive TRAb. For both TCR sequencing and RNA sequencing, RNA was extracted from PBMCs in TRIzol.

The specimen was peripheral blood mononuclear cells (PBMCs), collected when the disease was refractory, from a patient treated with antithyroid drugs. These receptors were collected from a female donor with Graves disease.

As concerns this clonotype: Since a far larger clone is one base different, this is likely a read error. In this CDR3 the conserved last residue, phenylalanine or tryptophan, is missing, so a read error is likely. The chain is built from TRBV7-9 and TRBJ1-4; perhaps TRBD1 as D (6 bases). Germline assignment: CDR1 SEHNR and CDR2 FQNEAQ (reference sequence). The V and J ends lost 6 bases and 10 bases respectively, with 15 bases between them. This CDR3 has 13 amino acids. CDR3 coding DNA: TGTGCCAGCAGTTTGACCAGGGGCTCAAAACTGTTTCTT. Its protein is CASSLTRGSKLFL.

This clonotype was counted at least ten times. V is TRBV2 and J is TRBJ2-7; D unclear. CDR3 size: 11 residues. CDR1 SNHLY and CDR2 FYNNEI come from the germline V gene. V lost 1 base and J lost 6, with 4 bases in between. The DNA of the CDR3 is TGTGCCAGCAGTGAAGTATCCGAGCAGTACTTC. Translation gives CASSEVSEQYF.

Many counts were recorded for this clonotype. This chain uses TRBV2 with TRBJ1-5; the D gene is possibly TRBD1 (6 bases). Trimming cost V 3 bases and J 3 bases, with 12 bases left between them. Germline lookup yields CDR1 SNHLY and CDR2 FYNNEI. This CDR3 region has 15 residues. Here the CDR3 DNA reads TGTGCCAGCAGTGAGGACACAGGGAACAATCAGCCCCAGCATTTT. Amino acid sequence: CASSEDTGNNQPQHF.

The sample holds a few counts of this clonotype. The rearrangement joins TRBV2 to TRBJ2-3; 12 bases match TRBD2. The germline CDR1 and CDR2 sequences are SNHLY and FYNNEI. The CDR3 sequence is 16 residues long. V dropped 6 bases and J dropped 5; count of bases not matched to a gene: 9. CDR3 amino acids: CASSPGLAGPKDTQYF. The CDR3 DNA follows: TGTGCCAGCAGCCCGGGACTAGCGGGTCCTAAAGATACGCAGTATTTT.

The CDR3 DNA reads TGTGCCAGCAGCCAAGGGGACAACTACGAGCAGTACTTC. Protein product: CASSQGDNYEQYF. The V call is TRBV3-1, the J call TRBJ2-7; possibly TRBD1 for D (6 bases). The CDR3 is made up of 13 amino acids. Germline V CDR1 and CDR2: LGHDT, YNNKEL (reference sequence). V shed 1 base and J shed 3 bases, with 7 bases lying between them.

Ten or more counts support this clonotype. The junction differs from germline at one of its ends, possibly a read error. This chain connects TRBV20-1 to TRBJ1-6; TRBD1 matches at 10 bases. Germline V gives CDR1 DFQATT, CDR2 SNEGSKA (reference sequence). The CDR3 spans 14 residues. The CDR3 is CSANGQGDNSPLHF. In DNA, the CDR3 is TGCAGTGCTAACGGACAGGGGGATAACTCACCCCTCCACTTT.

In the case of this clonotype: A much larger clone is a single base away; this may be a read error. CDR3 amino acids: CASTRTGTGAFF. The DNA of the CDR3 is TGTGCCAGCACCAGGACAGGGACTGGAGCTTTCTTT. The V gene is TRBV28, the J gene TRBJ1-1; 8 nucleotides match TRBD1. The CDR3 sequence is 12 residues long. Per germline, CDR1 MDHEN and CDR2 SYDVKM.

The chain carries TRBV4-1 and TRBJ2-7, with a possible D match to TRBD1 (6 bases). The CDR3 is 17 amino acids. Trimming shortened V by 1 base and J by 4 bases, and 20 bases separated the two germline ends. Germline V gene data show CDR1 as MGHRA and CDR2 as YSYEKL. The CDR3 nucleotides read TGCGCCAGCAGCCAAGCTTTAGGCCCCCGGGACAAATACGAGCAGTACTTC. This gives the protein CASSQALGPRDKYEQYF.

In this sample, this clonotype turned up a few times. CDR3 nucleotide sequence: TGCGCCAGCAGCTTGGCGGAGGCTAGCGGACGCCAAGAGACCCAGTACTTC. It yields the protein CASSLAEASGRQETQYF. The chain uses TRBV5-1 and TRBJ2-5; 7 positions match TRBD2. Germline trimming cut 0 bases from V and 1 base from J; bases unmatched to any gene: 9. The CDR3 totals 17 residues. Germline V gene lookup returns CDR1 SGHRS and CDR2 YFSETQ. The variable domain in full, with the rest retrieved from reference TRBV5-1 and TRBJ2-5, is KAGVTQTPRYLIKTRGQQVTLSCSPISGHRSVSWYQQTPGQGLQFLFEYFSETQRNKGNFPGRFSGRQFSNSRSEMNVSTLELGDSALYLCASSLAEASGRQETQYFGPGTRLLVL.

CDR3 protein: CASSPDRGSEQYF. The CDR3 DNA sequence: TGCGCCAGCAGCCCCGACAGGGGAAGCGAGCAGTACTTC. This sequence joins TRBV5-1 and TRBJ2-7, with 8 bases matching TRBD1. CDR3 size: 13 residues. The trim removed 4 bases at V and 6 bases at J, leaving 6 bases unmatched. Germline V gene data show CDR1 as SGHRS and CDR2 as YFSETQ.

The chain links TRBV12-3 or TRBV12-4 to TRBJ2-3; 10 bases fit TRBD2. The CDR3 is 15 amino acids. V lost 3 bases, J lost 5 bases, and 5 bases stayed unmatched. In nucleotides, the CDR3 is TGTGCCAGCAGTTTTAGCGGGAGGAAAATAGATACGCAGTATTTT. This sequence encodes CASSFSGRKIDTQYF.

In this sample, this clonotype turned up a few times. This chain links TRBV27 with TRBJ2-7, with D maybe TRBD2 (6 bases). V lost 2 bases and J lost 2, with 10 bases in between. CDR3 length equals 14 residues. Germline V lookup: CDR1 MNHEY, CDR2 SMNVEV (reference sequence). The CDR3 region has the DNA TGTGCCAGCAGTTTAGGGACTCGGGCCTACGAGCAGTACTTC. Translation gives CASSLGTRAYEQYF.

This clonotype was detected ten times or more. V gene TRBV12-3 or TRBV12-4 combines with J gene TRBJ2-5, with D hard to call. This CDR3 comprises 14 residues. V lost 3 bases and J lost 5, with 13 bases in between. This chain's CDR3 is CASSLSEVRETQYF. The CDR3 coding sequence is TGTGCCAGCAGTTTGTCAGAAGTTCGGGAGACCCAGTACTTC.

The table lists this clonotype with many counts. CDR3 sequence (DNA): TGTGCCAGCAGTGAATGGTTACTAAGACAGGAACCTGAAAAACTGTTTTTT. This translates into CASSEWLLRQEPEKLFF. The chain recombines TRBV6-2 or TRBV6-3 with TRBJ1-4; maybe TRBD1 (6 bases). V lost 5 bases, J lost 7 bases, and 23 bases lay in between. CDR1 and CDR2 (germline): MNHEY, SVGEGT. This CDR3 is built from 17 residues.

This clonotype was recorded at least ten times. This chain joins TRBV28 and TRBJ2-7, with 7 bases fitting TRBD1. The junction had 14 bases not matched to a gene; V was cut back by 7 bases and J by 5 bases. The CDR3 contains 15 residues. Germline V gene lookup returns CDR1 MDHEN and CDR2 SYDVKM. Here the CDR3 DNA reads TGTGCCAGCACCACCCCTCCGGGACAGTTAAACGAGCAGTACTTC. Its protein product is CASTTPPGQLNEQYF.

This clonotype was found a few times. The chain joins TRBV6-1 to TRBJ2-6; either TRBD1 or TRBD2 may fit D (5 bases each). V lost 3 bases and J lost 0, with 18 bases in between. Per the germline V gene, CDR1 is MNHNS and CDR2 is SASEGT. This CDR3 region has 19 residues. The CDR3 reads CASSESPGRISSGANVLTF. The DNA for the CDR3 is TGTGCCAGCAGTGAGTCTCCGGGACGGATAAGCTCTGGGGCCAACGTCCTGACTTTC.

In its sample, this clonotype was seen many times. The chain links TRBV5-1 to TRBJ1-1, with 11 bases identical to TRBD1. V was pared by 4 bases and J by 1 base, with 3 bases of the junction left unmatched. CDR1 is SGHRS, CDR2 YFSETQ, per germline. This CDR3 has 15 residues. CDR3 coding DNA: TGCGCCAGCAGCACGGGGACAGGGGGGAACACTGAAGCTTTCTTT. It encodes CASSTGTGGNTEAFF.

This clonotype was counted at least ten times. The V and J genes are TRBV24-1 and TRBJ2-7; 9 positions agree with TRBD2. The CDR3 is 15 residues long. Germline CDR1 reads KGHDR; CDR2 reads SFDVKD. The V gene end was trimmed by 4 bases and the J gene end by 3 bases; junction bases not matched to a gene: 6. The CDR3 loop is CATSEAGTSSYEQYF. The CDR3 DNA sequence: TGTGCCACCAGTGAGGCCGGGACTAGCAGCTACGAGCAGTACTTC.

This clonotype was seen repeatedly, ten times or more. This chain links TRBV2 with TRBJ2-7; 10 positions agree with TRBD1. CDR1 and CDR2 from the germline V gene are SNHLY and FYNNEI. The CDR3 is made up of 15 amino acids. The V gene end was trimmed by 6 bases and the J gene end by 5 bases; junction bases not matched to a gene: 10. This chain's CDR3 is CASRSPETGGDEQYF. CDR3 sequence (DNA): TGTGCCAGCAGATCCCCAGAGACAGGGGGCGACGAGCAGTACTTC. The whole variable domain, filled in from reference TRBV2 and TRBJ2-7, reads EPEVTQTPSHQVTQMGQEVILRCVPISNHLYFYWYRQILGQKVEFLVSFYNNEISEKSEIFDDQFSVERPDGSNFTLKIRSTKLEDSAMYFCASRSPETGGDEQYFGPGTRLTVT.

This clonotype has ten or more counts. V and J are TRBV20-1 and TRBJ2-5; D is ambiguous. Looked up from germline, CDR1 is DFQATT and CDR2 is SNEGSKA (reference sequence). The CDR3 consists of 13 residues. V was cut by 3 bases and J by 2 bases, with 10 bases left in between. Here the CDR3 reads CSARGWQQETQYF. In DNA form, the CDR3 reads TGCAGTGCTAGGGGGTGGCAGCAAGAGACCCAGTACTTC.

This clonotype turned up a few times. The chain recombines TRBV5-1 with TRBJ1-1, with D unresolved. The V end was cut by 3 bases, the J end by 0 bases, with 9 bases between. CDR1 and CDR2 from the germline V gene are SGHRS and YFSETQ. The CDR3 runs 14 residues. CDR3 sequence reads: CASSSGVMNTEAFF. Written as DNA, the CDR3 is TGCGCCAGCAGCTCCGGGGTAATGAACACTGAAGCTTTCTTT.

In this sample, this clonotype turned up many times. J is TRBJ2-5 and V is TRBV29-1, with a weak D call TRBD2 (6 bases). V gave up 4 bases and J gave up 5 bases, with 11 bases separating them. CDR1 is SQVTM and CDR2 is ANQGSEA in the germline V gene. CDR3 size: 12 residues. In nucleotides, the CDR3 is TGCAGCGTTGCGGGGGTAGGGGAGACCCAGTACTTC. Protein sequence: CSVAGVGETQYF.

Turning to this clonotype: No conserved phenylalanine or tryptophan ends this CDR3, so it is likely a read error. The chain couples TRBV4-1 to TRBJ2-7, with 9 bases that match TRBD2. The CDR3 is 16 residues long. CDR1 MGHRA and CDR2 YSYEKL come from the germline V gene. Trimming took 0 bases from V and 7 from J; bases not matched to a gene: 10. DNA of the CDR3: TGCGCCAGCAGCCAAGATGTGGCGGGAGGGCCTAATGAGCAGTACCTC. Its protein product is CASSQDVAGGPNEQYL.

This clonotype was counted between two and nine times. The V and J genes are TRBV7-9 and TRBJ2-4; weak D call: TRBD2 (6 bases). This CDR3 has 13 amino acids. The V end was cut by 8 bases, the J end by 5 bases, with 13 bases between. Looked up from germline, CDR1 is SEHNR and CDR2 is FQNEAQ (reference sequence). The CDR3 DNA sequence: TGTGCCAGCCACACCGGGGGAGAAAACATTCAGTACTTC. Residues: CASHTGGENIQYF.